This T cell receptor beta chain stems from a study of Graves' ophthalmopathy and Graves' hyperthyroidism. For repertoire sequencing, the TCR beta CDR3 regions were amplified from RNA transcripts. Second-round multiplex PCR came after a first-round RT-PCR that employed HTBI primers. Using its own MiXCR run on the multiplex PCR reads, TCRdb lists one record per CDR3 protein. The sample lists fewer than 400,000 distinct CDR3 sequences; 15% to 20% were seen once. The V end lost 11 bases, the J end lost 3 bases, and 13 bases lay between the germline ends. The V gene's germline CDR1 is MNHEY and CDR2 SVGEGT. The length of the CDR3 is 13 residues.

Sequenced sample: peripheral blood. This chain links TRBV6-2 or TRBV6-3 with TRBJ2-2, with D uncertain. This receptor was obtained from a woman aged 18-29 years with Graves' ophthalmopathy. The CDR3 spells CASESEYTGELFF. CDR3 coding DNA: TGTGCCTCGGAGTCAGAGTACACCGGGGAGCTGTTTTTT.